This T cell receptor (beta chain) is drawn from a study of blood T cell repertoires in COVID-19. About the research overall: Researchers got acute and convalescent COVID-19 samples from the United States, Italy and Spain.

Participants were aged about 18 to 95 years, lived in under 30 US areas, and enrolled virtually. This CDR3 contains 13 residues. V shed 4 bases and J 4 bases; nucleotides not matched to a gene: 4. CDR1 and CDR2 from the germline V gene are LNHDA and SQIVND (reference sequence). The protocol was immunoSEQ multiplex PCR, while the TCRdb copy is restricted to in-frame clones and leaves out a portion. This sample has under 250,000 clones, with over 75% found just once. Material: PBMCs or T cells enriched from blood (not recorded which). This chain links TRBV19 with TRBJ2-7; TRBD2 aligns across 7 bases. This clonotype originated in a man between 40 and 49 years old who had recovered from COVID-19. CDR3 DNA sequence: TGTGCCAGTAGTACCCAGGGACTATACGAGCAGTACTTC. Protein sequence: CASSTQGLYEQYF.